The rows below give T cell receptor beta chains drawn from one sample of a study of T cell responses to AZD1222 COVID-19 vaccine. Sequenced by immunoSEQ multiplex PCR; TCRdb stores in-frame clones only, minus some. The sample has roughly 87,000 clones; 89% are singletons. The sequences come from peripheral blood, collected 28 days after the second AZD1222 dose. All receptors come from an adult who received the AZD1222 COVID-19 vaccine. Both conserved end residues are part of each CDR3. A D gene is named only where the DNA matches it firmly. Only some rows state a clone size, as once, few, many or a class for expanded clones.

CDR3aa	CDR3nt	j_gene	abundance	v_gene	d_gene
CATSRQSITDTQYF	TGTGCCACCAGCAGACAAAGCATCACAGATACGCAGTATTTT	TRBJ2-3	-	TRBV15	-
CASSLYGEKLFF	TGTGCCAGCAGTTTGTATGGGGAAAAACTGTTTTTT	TRBJ1-4	-	TRBV5-5	-
CASSGQGGPDTQYF	TGTGCCAGCAGCGGGCAGGGGGGCCCAGATACGCAGTATTTT	TRBJ2-3	-	TRBV11-3	-
CASSSTVRGQTEAFF	TGTGCCAGCAGCTCCACCGTGCGGGGGCAGACTGAAGCTTTCTTT	TRBJ1-1	few	TRBV25-1	-
CASTSDWHEQFF	TGTGCCAGTACTAGCGACTGGCATGAGCAGTTCTTC	TRBJ2-1	-	TRBV27	TRBD2
CASASLTRGLSYEQYF	TGTGCCAGCGCTTCTTTAACGAGGGGCCTGTCCTACGAGCAGTACTTC	TRBJ2-7	-	TRBV7-9	-
CASRSPGQPETQYF	TGTGCCAGCAGGTCTCCGGGACAGCCAGAGACCCAGTACTTC	TRBJ2-5	-	TRBV2	TRBD1
CASSSLDRSSYNEQFF	TGTGCCAGTAGTTCCCTGGACAGGAGCTCCTACAATGAGCAGTTCTTC	TRBJ2-1	-	TRBV19	TRBD1
CASSSGVTGSYEQYF	TGTGCCAGCAGCTCAGGCGTGACTGGATCCTACGAGCAGTACTTC	TRBJ2-7	-	TRBV11-2	-
CASREGGRLDQPQHF	TGTGCCAGCAGAGAAGGTGGACGGTTGGATCAGCCCCAGCATTTT	TRBJ1-5	-	TRBV28	-
CASSTNGPIQPNEVIF	TGTGCCAGTAGTACAAATGGGCCGATACAGCCGAATGAGGTAATCTTC	TRBJ2-1	-	TRBV19	-
CASSQGQPSYEQYF	TGTGCCAGCAGCCAGGGACAGCCGAGTTACGAGCAGTACTTC	TRBJ2-7	-	TRBV11-2	TRBD1
CASSKRTGTETQYF	TGTGCCAGTAGTAAGAGGACAGGGACGGAGACCCAGTACTTC	TRBJ2-5	-	TRBV19	TRBD1
CASSSGTGGFDQPQHF	TGTGCCAGCAGCTCAGGGACAGGGGGGTTCGATCAGCCCCAGCATTTT	TRBJ1-5	few	TRBV7-6	TRBD1
CASSIYSGSGELFF	TGTGCCAGCAGTATATACAGTGGGTCCGGGGAGCTGTTTTTT	TRBJ2-2	-	TRBV6-5	-
CASSKASRVGTDTQYF	TGTGCCAGCAGTAAAGCTAGCAGGGTGGGGACAGATACGCAGTATTTT	TRBJ2-3	-	TRBV2	-
CASSPPGGSYNSPLHF	TGTGCCAGCAGTCCACCAGGGGGATCCTATAATTCACCCCTCCACTTT	TRBJ1-6	-	TRBV28	TRBD1
CASTLDRNNSPLHF	TGTGCCAGCACCCTTGACAGGAATAATTCACCCCTCCACTTT	TRBJ1-6	-	TRBV5-8	-
CASGGQAYEQYF	TGTGCCAGCGGGGGACAGGCCTACGAGCAGTACTTC	TRBJ2-7	-	TRBV12-3/TRBV12-4	TRBD1
CASSPNPSYGYTF	TGTGCCAGCTCACCCAACCCGAGCTATGGCTACACCTTC	TRBJ1-2	once	TRBV18	-
CASSLPPFRVNTEAFF	TGTGCCAGCAGTTTACCCCCCTTCCGGGTGAACACTGAAGCTTTCTTT	TRBJ1-1	-	TRBV28	-
CASRGQIYNSPLHF	TGTGCCAGCAGAGGACAGATCTATAATTCACCCCTCCACTTT	TRBJ1-6	-	TRBV28	-
CASSQGTGSSYNSPLHF	TGTGCCAGCAGCCAGGGGACAGGGAGCTCCTATAATTCACCCCTCCACTTT	TRBJ1-6	-	TRBV7-9	TRBD1
CASNSGGSYEQYF	TGTGCCAGCAACTCCGGGGGGAGCTACGAGCAGTACTTC	TRBJ2-7	-	TRBV6-5	TRBD2
CASSFGGGGGPYGYTF	TGTGCCAGCAGTTTCGGGGGTGGAGGGGGCCCCTATGGCTACACCTTC	TRBJ1-2	-	TRBV28	TRBD1
CASSPDRGYTEAFF	TGTGCCAGCAGTCCGGACAGGGGATACACTGAAGCTTTCTTT	TRBJ1-1	-	TRBV6-5	TRBD1
CASSHMTGVTEAFF	TGTGCCAGCAGCCACATGACAGGGGTCACTGAAGCTTTCTTT	TRBJ1-1	-	TRBV3-1/TRBV3-2	TRBD1
CASSPRTSGYNEQFF	TGTGCCAGCAGCCCCAGGACTAGCGGGTACAATGAGCAGTTCTTC	TRBJ2-1	once	TRBV7-6	TRBD2
CASSPYLRTEAFF	TGTGCCAGCAGCCCGTACTTGCGCACTGAAGCTTTCTTT	TRBJ1-1	-	TRBV5-8	-
CSVVGRAERTEAFF	TGCAGCGTTGTTGGCAGGGCTGAACGGACTGAAGCTTTCTTT	TRBJ1-1	-	TRBV29-1	-
CASSIRGGVNEQFF	TGTGCCAGCAGCATAAGGGGGGGAGTCAATGAGCAGTTCTTC	TRBJ2-1	once	TRBV7-6	-
CASSRTNQPQHF	TGTGCCAGCAGCCGGACTAATCAGCCCCAGCATTTT	TRBJ1-5	once	TRBV3-1/TRBV3-2	-
CASSQSLEAFF	TGTGCCAGCAGCCAAAGCCTGGAAGCTTTCTTT	TRBJ1-1	-	TRBV14	-
CATSRLGQGSVRELFF	TGTGCCACCAGCAGACTGGGACAGGGGAGCGTCAGGGAGCTGTTTTTT	TRBJ2-2	-	TRBV15	TRBD1
CASRPGQGAVGEQYF	TGTGCCAGCAGACCCGGTCAGGGAGCGGTCGGCGAGCAGTACTTC	TRBJ2-7	-	TRBV27	-
CASRPSLINYGYTF	TGTGCCAGCAGGCCAAGTCTAATTAACTATGGCTACACCTTC	TRBJ1-2	-	TRBV11-2	-
CATLDKSGNTIYF	TGTGCCACCCTGGACAAGTCTGGAAACACCATATATTTT	TRBJ1-3	-	TRBV7-3	-
CASSLDRGSNYGYTF	TGTGCCAGCAGCTTGGACAGGGGCAGTAACTATGGCTACACCTTC	TRBJ1-2	-	TRBV5-4	TRBD1
CASSRDRRNSPLHF	TGTGCCAGCTCACGAGACAGACGTAATTCACCCCTCCACTTT	TRBJ1-6	-	TRBV18	-
CASSQDDRGYTF	TGTGCCAGCAGCCAAGATGATCGCGGCTACACCTTC	TRBJ1-2	few	TRBV3-1/TRBV3-2	-
CASRGTGRKGEQYF	TGTGCCAGCAGGGGGACAGGGAGGAAAGGCGAGCAGTACTTC	TRBJ2-7	-	TRBV6-5	TRBD1
CASSQRGNGPGHENIQYF	TGTGCCAGCTCACAAAGGGGGAATGGACCGGGACACGAAAACATTCAGTACTTC	TRBJ2-4	few	TRBV18	-
CASSEEPSTYNEQFF	TGTGCCAGCAGTGAGGAACCCTCCACCTACAATGAGCAGTTCTTC	TRBJ2-1	-	TRBV2	-
CAAGRAMNTEAFF	TGTGCCGCCGGACGGGCGATGAACACTGAAGCTTTCTTT	TRBJ1-1	-	TRBV6-5	-
CASSVGSSGLTNEKLFF	TGTGCCAGCAGCGTAGGTTCTTCGGGATTAACTAATGAAAAACTGTTTTTT	TRBJ1-4	-	TRBV9	-
CASSLPDRGRGYTF	TGTGCCAGCAGTTTACCCGACAGGGGGCGAGGCTACACCTTC	TRBJ1-2	-	TRBV28	TRBD1
CSVGSNTDTQYF	TGCAGCGTTGGGTCAAACACAGATACGCAGTATTTT	TRBJ2-3	-	TRBV29-1	-
CAWSVGGVGYTF	TGTGCCTGGAGTGTAGGGGGAGTTGGCTACACCTTC	TRBJ1-2	-	TRBV30	-
CASSPDFSGANVLTF	TGTGCCAGCTCACCTGACTTCTCTGGGGCCAACGTCCTGACTTTC	TRBJ2-6	-	TRBV18	-
CASSPPSGYLQGEQFF	TGTGCCAGCTCACCACCGTCGGGGTACCTACAAGGGGAGCAGTTCTTC	TRBJ2-1	-	TRBV18	-
CASTSGYNSPLHF	TGTGCCAGCACTTCTGGGTATAATTCACCCCTCCACTTT	TRBJ1-6	-	TRBV27	-
CASSHSYEQYF	TGTGCCAGCAGCCACTCCTACGAGCAGTACTTC	TRBJ2-7	-	TRBV12-3/TRBV12-4	-
CASSYSRLPEKLFF	TGTGCCAGCAGTTACTCGCGACTCCCAGAAAAACTGTTTTTT	TRBJ1-4	-	TRBV6-5	-
CASGLMLAGGNYNEQFF	TGTGCTAGTGGTTTAATGCTAGCGGGGGGAAACTACAATGAGCAGTTCTTC	TRBJ2-1	-	TRBV12-5	TRBD2
CATSDPTSGGLHNEQFF	TGTGCCACCAGTGACCCCACTAGCGGGGGCCTTCACAATGAGCAGTTCTTC	TRBJ2-1	-	TRBV24-1	TRBD2
CASSYSTGSRYGYTF	TGTGCCAGCAGTTACTCAACAGGGAGTCGCTATGGCTACACCTTC	TRBJ1-2	-	TRBV6-6	-
CASRRTGGEGYTF	TGCGCCAGCAGAAGAACAGGGGGCGAGGGCTACACCTTC	TRBJ1-2	-	TRBV5-1	TRBD1
CASSLSAGRSGNTIYF	TGTGCCAGCAGCTTATCGGCGGGCCGCTCTGGAAACACCATATATTTT	TRBJ1-3	-	TRBV7-9	-
CASTQIRDRKNEQYF	TGTGCCAGCACCCAAATTAGGGACAGGAAAAACGAGCAGTACTTC	TRBJ2-7	-	TRBV11-2	TRBD1
CATSDLGQSGDTQYF	TGTGCCACCAGTGATTTGGGGCAATCAGGAGATACGCAGTATTTT	TRBJ2-3	-	TRBV24-1	-